This T cell receptor (beta chain) was captured by sequencing in a study of Graves' ophthalmopathy and Graves' hyperthyroidism. RNA served as the template for amplifying TCR beta CDR3 regions. RT-PCR was first run with HTBI primers, then multiplex PCR in a second round. TCRdb passed the multiplex PCR reads through MiXCR, listing each CDR3 protein once. The table has about 180,000 distinct CDR3 sequences, more than 30% seen once. The CDR3 has 12 amino acids. V was trimmed by 10 bases and J by 2 bases, leaving 11 bases between them. The source material was peripheral blood. The origin of this receptor is a woman in her thirties or forties with Graves' ophthalmopathy. The chain combines TRBV12-3 or TRBV12-4 with TRBJ1-2, with D unresolved. The CDR3 nucleotides are TGTGCCACCCACGGGAGGAACTATGGCTACACCTTC. It is translated as CATHGRNYGYTF.